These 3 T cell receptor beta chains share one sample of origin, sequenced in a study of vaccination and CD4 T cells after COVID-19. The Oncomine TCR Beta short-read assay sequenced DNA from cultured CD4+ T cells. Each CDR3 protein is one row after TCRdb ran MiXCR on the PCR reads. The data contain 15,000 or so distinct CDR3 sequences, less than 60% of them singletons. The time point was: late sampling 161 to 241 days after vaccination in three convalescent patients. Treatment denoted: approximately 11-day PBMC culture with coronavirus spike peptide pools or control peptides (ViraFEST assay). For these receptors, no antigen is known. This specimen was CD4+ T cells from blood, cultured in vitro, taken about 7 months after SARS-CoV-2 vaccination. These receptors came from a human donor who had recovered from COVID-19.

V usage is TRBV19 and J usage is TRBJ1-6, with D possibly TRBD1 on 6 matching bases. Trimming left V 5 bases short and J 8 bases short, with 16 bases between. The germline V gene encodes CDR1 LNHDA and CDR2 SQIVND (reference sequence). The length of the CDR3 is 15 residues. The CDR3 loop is CASSHSEYRDSPLHF. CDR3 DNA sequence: TGTGCCAGTAGTCACTCAGAGTACAGGGATTCACCCCTCCACTTT.

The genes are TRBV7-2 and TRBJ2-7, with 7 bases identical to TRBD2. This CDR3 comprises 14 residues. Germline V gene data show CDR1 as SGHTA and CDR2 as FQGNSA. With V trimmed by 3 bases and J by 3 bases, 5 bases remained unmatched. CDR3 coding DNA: TGTGCCAGCAGCTTTGCGGGAGAGGGCTACGAGCAGTACTTC. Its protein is CASSFAGEGYEQYF.

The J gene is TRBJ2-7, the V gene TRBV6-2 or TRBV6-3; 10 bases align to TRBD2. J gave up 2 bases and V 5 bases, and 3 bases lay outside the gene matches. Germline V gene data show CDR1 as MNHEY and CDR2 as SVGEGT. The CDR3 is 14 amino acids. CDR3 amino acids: CASSLAGEAYEQYF. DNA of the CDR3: TGTGCCAGCAGTCTAGCGGGAGAGGCCTACGAGCAGTACTTC.